What follows is one T cell receptor (beta chain) and its context. Its antigen remains unidentified. In the PCR, 60 Vbeta and 13 Jbeta primers were used. Assay used: immunoSEQ multiplex PCR; TCRdb lists only in-frame clones, some missing. The data contain 25,000 to 35,000 clones, roughly 89% of them singletons. The germline V gene encodes CDR1 LNHNV and CDR2 YYDKDF (reference sequence). There are 14 residues in the CDR3. V gave up 3 bases and J gave up 6 bases, with 11 bases separating them. This entry comes from a study of cytomegalovirus exposure and HLA in healthy donors. Overall study findings and caveats: In a later analysis, roughly 17,000 TCR beta sequences were associated with HLA alleles at 0.05 false discovery rate. TCR beta V- and J-gene trimming, according to a later analysis, was linked to a missense DCLRE1C variant. Immune exposure was documented only through CMV serostatus. Researchers catalogued approximately 160 TCR beta chains as cytomegalovirus-associated.

This chain joins TRBV15 and TRBJ2-2; tentative D call: TRBD2 (6 bases). Sequenced sample: PBMCs. This TCR was sampled from a boy between 5 and 17 years old in good health and CMV-seronegative. CDR3 DNA: TGTGCCACCAGCAGGACTAGGGAGGCCGGGGAGCTGTTTTTT. This gives the protein CATSRTREAGELFF.